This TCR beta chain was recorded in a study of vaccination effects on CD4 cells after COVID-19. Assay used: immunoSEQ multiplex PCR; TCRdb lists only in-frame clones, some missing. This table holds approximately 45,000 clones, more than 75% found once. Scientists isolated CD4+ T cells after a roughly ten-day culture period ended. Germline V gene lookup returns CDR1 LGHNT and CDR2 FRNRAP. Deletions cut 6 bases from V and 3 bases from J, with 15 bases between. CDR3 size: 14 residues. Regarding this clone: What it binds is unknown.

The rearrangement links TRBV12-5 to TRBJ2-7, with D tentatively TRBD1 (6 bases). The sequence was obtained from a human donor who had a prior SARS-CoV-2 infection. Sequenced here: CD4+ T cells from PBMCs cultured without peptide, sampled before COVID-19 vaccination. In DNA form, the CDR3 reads TGTGCTAGTGGCCCCCGGACAGACTACTACGAGCAGTACTTC. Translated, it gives CASGPRTDYYEQYF. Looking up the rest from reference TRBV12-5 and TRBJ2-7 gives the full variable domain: DARVTQTPRHKVTEMGQEVTMRCQPILGHNTVFWYRQTMMQGLELLAYFRNRAPLDDSGMPKDRFSAEMPDATLATLKIQPSEPRDSAVYFCASGPRTDYYEQYFGPGTRLTVT.